This T cell receptor (beta chain) was profiled in a study of blood T cell repertoires in COVID-19. The overall study: COVID-19 samples from acute and convalescent phases originated in the United States, Italy and Spain. Sources were T cells, B-cell-depleted T cells, or PBMCs; the material itself was cDNA or gDNA.

Authors' analysis steps: Quantification of nucleated cells was approximated via reference gene primer amplification. Here immunoSEQ multiplex PCR was the method, and the copy in TCRdb shows in-frame clones only, minus some. The V and J calls and clone size are taken from that table; D and trimming were inferred from the DNA. The sample includes about 20,000 clones, roughly 89% of them seen just once. Trimming took 3 bases from V and 4 from J; bases not matched to a gene: 2. Germline CDR1 and CDR2: SEHNR and FQNEAQ (reference sequence). The CDR3 covers 14 residues. The receptor was isolated from a woman in her sixties with active COVID-19. The material sequenced was peripheral blood. This chain links TRBV7-9 with TRBJ1-2; 10 nucleotides match TRBD1. DNA for the CDR3: TGTGCCAGCAGCTTGGGACAGGGGAGCTATGGCTACACCTTC. It encodes CASSLGQGSYGYTF.